This T cell receptor beta chain came from a study of blood T cell repertoires in COVID-19. The wider study: T cells, B-cell-depleted T cells, or PBMCs supplied cDNA or gDNA.

Assay: immunoSEQ multiplex PCR; the TCRdb copy retains only in-frame clones and omits some. This sample yields a few hundred thousand clones, of which approximately 82% are seen a single time; roughly 3% belongs to the top ten. CDR1 is SQVTM and CDR2 is ANQGSEA in the germline V gene. V was clipped by 4 bases and J by 0 bases; unmatched bases: 23. This CDR3 comprises 22 residues. The clonotype was recovered from a woman younger than 30 with acute or convalescent COVID-19. Sequenced sample: peripheral blood. The chain uses TRBV29-1 and TRBJ2-5; TRBD2 agrees at 13 bases. The CDR3 reads CSVVPAETSGGIAHPYQETQYF. DNA of the CDR3: TGCAGCGTTGTCCCCGCTGAGACTAGCGGGGGGATAGCTCACCCGTACCAAGAGACCCAGTACTTC.